These 6 T cell receptor beta chains were all obtained from the same sample, sequenced in a study of T-cell reconstitution after alpha-beta-depleted transplantation in children. Unique molecular identifiers were used to barcode this TCRbeta library. TCRdb re-called the PCR reads through MiXCR, storing one row per CDR3 protein. The repertoire has around 90,000 distinct CDR3 sequences, around a sixth of them found once; the top ten carry around 20%. This material consisted of PBMCs, mostly from graft donor cells, taken 180 days after TCRalphabeta/CD19-depleted stem cell transplant. These receptors were collected from a male patient aged 2 to 10 who had a stem cell transplant for acute lymphoblastic leukemia, so the T cells may come from the graft donor.

This clonotype was seen more than once but under ten times. The chain employs TRBV7-9 and TRBJ1-1, with 8 bases matching TRBD1. This CDR3 is built from 14 residues. CDR1 SEHNR and CDR2 FQNEAQ come from the germline V gene (reference sequence). V lost 5 bases, J lost 4 bases, and 6 bases stayed unmatched. The CDR3 sequence is CASSPRGRSTEAFF. The CDR3 coding sequence is TGTGCCAGCAGCCCCAGGGGGCGGAGCACTGAAGCTTTCTTT.

The chain links TRBV19 to TRBJ2-7, with a weak D call TRBD1 (5 bases). Looked up from germline, CDR1 is LNHDA and CDR2 is SQIVND (reference sequence). V shed 3 bases and J shed 3 bases, with 18 bases lying between them. This CDR3 region has 16 residues. This CDR3 reads CASSMAAGAYSYEQYF. The CDR3 bases are TGTGCCAGTAGTATGGCCGCTGGGGCTTACAGCTACGAGCAGTACTTC.

Regarding this clonotype: The junction differs from germline at one of its ends, possibly a read error. The V gene is TRBV12-3 or TRBV12-4, the J gene TRBJ1-2, with D perhaps matching TRBD1 (5 bases). The CDR3 spans 14 residues. CDR3: CVSSLGRGGYGYTF. The CDR3, as DNA: TGTGTCAGCAGTTTAGGGCGGGGGGGCTATGGCTACACCTTC.

This clonotype was observed a few times. DNA of the CDR3: TGCGCCAGCAGCCAAGTCAGGGCAGGGGCAGAGACCCAGTACTTC. This sequence encodes CASSQVRAGAETQYF. The V call is TRBV4-3, the J call TRBJ2-5, with TRBD1 as a possible D gene (6 bases). This CDR3 is 15 amino acids long. The V end was cut by 1 base, the J end by 4 bases, with 13 bases between. CDR1 and CDR2 from the germline V gene are LGHNA and YSLEER.

This clonotype was counted at least ten times. The rearrangement links TRBV20-1 to TRBJ1-5, with D perhaps TRBD1 (6 bases). The CDR3 covers 13 residues. The V gene lost 0 bases and the J gene lost 5 bases, with 8 bases spanning the gap. Germline CDR1 is DFQATT and CDR2 is SNEGSKA (reference sequence). CDR3 DNA sequence: TGCAGTGCTAGAGAGACAGGCGATCAGCCCCAGCATTTT. Protein product: CSARETGDQPQHF.

This clonotype came up a few times. The chain has TRBV20-1 and TRBJ2-2; D unclear. The V gene's germline CDR1 is DFQATT and CDR2 SNEGSKA (reference sequence). Trimming shortened V by 0 bases and J by 2 bases, and 7 bases separated the two germline ends. There are 14 residues in the CDR3. CDR3 sequence reads: CSARDLHNTGELFF. As DNA, the CDR3 is TGCAGTGCTAGAGACTTACACAACACCGGGGAGCTGTTTTTT.